This T cell receptor beta chain was found in a study of a mutant IDH1 vaccine in newly diagnosed glioma. Across the study: Radiotherapy alone preceded vaccination by 4-6 weeks; alternatively, vaccination started with temozolomide cycles.

Produced via immunoSEQ multiplex PCR; TCRdb's table is partial and in-frame only. The sample lists roughly 120,000 clones, around 80% occurring once. The time point was: week 11, during vaccination. Every single dose of the vaccine, 300 ug of mutant IDH1 20-mer peptide, came with topical imiquimod. The donor cohort comprised cases of new WHO grade 3 or 4 IDH1-mutant, ATRX-lost astrocytoma. This CDR3 region has 17 residues. Trimming took 3 bases from V and 6 from J, leaving 20 bases between them. Looked up from germline, CDR1 is LGHNA and CDR2 is YNFKEQ. About this clone: Its antigen is unknown.

The starting material was PBMCs, obtained from a glioma patient whose treatment included an IDH1 peptide vaccine. The origin of this receptor is a man in his forties with glioma. The V call is TRBV4-2, the J call TRBJ1-4, with D tentatively TRBD1 (5 bases). CDR3 DNA: TGTGCCAGCAGCCAGACGACAGAAGGGAGAGGGGATGAAAAACTGTTTTTT. It translates to CASSQTTEGRGDEKLFF.